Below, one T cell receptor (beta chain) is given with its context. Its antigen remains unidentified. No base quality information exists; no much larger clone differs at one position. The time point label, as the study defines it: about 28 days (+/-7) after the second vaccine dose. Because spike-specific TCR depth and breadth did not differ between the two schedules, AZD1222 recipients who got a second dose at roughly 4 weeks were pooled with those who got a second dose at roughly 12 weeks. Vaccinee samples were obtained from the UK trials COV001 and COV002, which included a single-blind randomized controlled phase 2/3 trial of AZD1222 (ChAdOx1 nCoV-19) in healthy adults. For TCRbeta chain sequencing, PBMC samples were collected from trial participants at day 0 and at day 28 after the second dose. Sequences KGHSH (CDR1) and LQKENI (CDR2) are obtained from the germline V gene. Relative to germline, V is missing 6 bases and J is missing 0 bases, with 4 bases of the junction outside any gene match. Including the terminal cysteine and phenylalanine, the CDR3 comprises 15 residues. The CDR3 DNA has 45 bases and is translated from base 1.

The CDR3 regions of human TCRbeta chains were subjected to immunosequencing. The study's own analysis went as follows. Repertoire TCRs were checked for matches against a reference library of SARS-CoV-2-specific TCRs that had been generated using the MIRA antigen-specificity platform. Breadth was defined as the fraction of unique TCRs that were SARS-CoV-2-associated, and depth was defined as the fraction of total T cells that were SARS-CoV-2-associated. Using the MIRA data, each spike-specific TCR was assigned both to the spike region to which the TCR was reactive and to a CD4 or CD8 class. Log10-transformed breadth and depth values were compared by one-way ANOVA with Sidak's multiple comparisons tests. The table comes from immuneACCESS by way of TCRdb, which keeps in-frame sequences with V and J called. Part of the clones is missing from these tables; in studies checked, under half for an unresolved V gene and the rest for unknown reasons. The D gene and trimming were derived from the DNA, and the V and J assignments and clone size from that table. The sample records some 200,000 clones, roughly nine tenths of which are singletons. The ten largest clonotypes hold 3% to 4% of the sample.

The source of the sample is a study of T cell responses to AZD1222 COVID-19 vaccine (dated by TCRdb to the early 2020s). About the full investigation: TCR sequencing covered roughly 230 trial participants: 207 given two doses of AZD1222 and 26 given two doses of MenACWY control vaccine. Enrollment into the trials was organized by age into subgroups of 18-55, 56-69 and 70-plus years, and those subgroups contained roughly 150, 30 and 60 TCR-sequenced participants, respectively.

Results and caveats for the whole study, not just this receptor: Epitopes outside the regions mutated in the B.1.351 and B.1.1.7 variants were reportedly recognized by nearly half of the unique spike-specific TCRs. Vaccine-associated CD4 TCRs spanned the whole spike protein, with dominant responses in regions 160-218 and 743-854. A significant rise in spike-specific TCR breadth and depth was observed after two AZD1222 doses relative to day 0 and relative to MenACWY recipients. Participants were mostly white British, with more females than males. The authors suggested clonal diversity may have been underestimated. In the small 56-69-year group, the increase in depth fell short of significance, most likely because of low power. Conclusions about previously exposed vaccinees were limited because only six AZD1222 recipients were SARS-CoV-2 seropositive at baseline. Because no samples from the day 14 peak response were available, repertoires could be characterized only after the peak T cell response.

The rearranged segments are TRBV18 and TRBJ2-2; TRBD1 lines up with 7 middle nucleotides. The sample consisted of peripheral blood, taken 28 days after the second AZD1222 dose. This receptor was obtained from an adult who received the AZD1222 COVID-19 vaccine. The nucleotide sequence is TGTGCCAGCTCTCGACAGGGAACGAACACCGGGGAGCTGTTTTTT. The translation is CASSRQGTNTGELFF.